The 4 T cell receptor beta chains below all came from one sample that was sequenced in a study of CD8 T cells in Susac syndrome. The RNA, roughly 0.45 to 1 ug, was put through reverse transcription using random hexamers. Using its own MiXCR run on the immunoSEQ multiplex PCR reads, TCRdb lists one record per CDR3 protein. The sample lists around 230,000 distinct CDR3 sequences, about 95% occurring once. Sequenced input: CD4+ T cells from PBMCs. Receptors originate from a human donor with multiple sclerosis.

This chain links TRBV24-1 with TRBJ2-5; 8 nucleotides match TRBD2. Per germline, CDR1 KGHDR and CDR2 SFDVKD. The CDR3 is made up of 15 amino acids. V lost 3 bases, J lost 5 bases, and 7 bases stayed unmatched. This chain's CDR3 is CATSDPGLVVETQYF. As DNA, the CDR3 is TGTGCCACCAGTGATCCGGGACTAGTCGTCGAGACCCAGTACTTC.

The genes are TRBV4-2 and TRBJ1-5; no clear D. CDR1 is LGHNA and CDR2 is YNFKEQ in the germline V gene. The CDR3 spans 13 residues. Trimming left V 5 bases short and J 3 bases short, with 8 bases between. The CDR3 region is CASSGDLNQPQHF. The CDR3 region has the DNA TGTGCCAGCAGCGGAGACCTCAATCAGCCCCAGCATTTT.

The chain recombines TRBV14 with TRBJ1-3, with D possibly matching TRBD1 (5 bases). Trimming left V 2 bases short and J 0 bases short, with 14 bases between. Per the germline V gene, CDR1 is SGHDN and CDR2 is FVKESK. The CDR3 is 17 amino acids. CDR3 sequence (DNA): TGTGCCAGCAGCCAACTCCCCGGGACCCACTCTGGAAACACCATATATTTT. Protein product: CASSQLPGTHSGNTIYF.

In its sample, this clonotype was seen once. The V call is TRBV5-4, the J call TRBJ2-7; unclear D gene. The length of the CDR3 is 13 residues. Germline loops: CDR1 SGHNT, CDR2 YYREEE (reference sequence). V shed 0 bases and J shed 4 bases, with 8 bases lying between them. The CDR3 sequence: CASSLGSQYEQYF. DNA of the CDR3: TGTGCCAGCAGCTTGGGATCACAGTACGAGCAGTACTTC.